Listed here is a single TCR beta chain. This clone showed up just a few times. Its antigen is still unknown. No much larger clone exists at a distance of one base, and base qualities are not known. Trimming takes 0 bases from V and 2 bases from J, and the germline ends sit 5 bases apart. The CDR3 spans 15 residues, from the cysteine through the phenylalanine. Of all the DNA, just the CDR3 is kept, 45 bases in frame from base 1. Sequences LGHNA (CDR1) and YSLEER (CDR2) are obtained from the germline V gene. Libraries came from the immunoSEQ multiplex PCR assay. For the multiplex PCR, a mixture combining 60 forward primers for TCR Vbeta segments and 13 reverse primers for TCR Jbeta segments was used. The CDR3 region of rearranged TCR beta genes was amplified from genomic DNA by a multiplex PCR assay. The amplified TCR beta libraries were sequenced on the Illumina HiSeq System as 87-base-pair reads. From the authors' description of their analysis: In a later analysis, tens of millions of unique TCR beta chains were counted across the roughly 610 repertoires, and some 10 million of these chains were shared by at least two donors. Raw reads were error-corrected and collapsed into unique sequences by a nearest-neighbor algorithm in which closely related sequences were merged to remove PCR and sequencing errors. V, D and J gene segments were assigned by aligning CDR3 sequences to IMGT reference sequences. For a sequence to be retained, a match of at least six nucleotides to both a V gene segment and a J gene segment was required. Rearrangements were called productive when the CDR3 lacked stop codons and stayed in frame with V and J; all others were non-productive. CDR3 was defined according to IMGT convention as the region running from the second conserved V-encoded cysteine to the conserved J-encoded phenylalanine. The earlier analysis of about 590 of the donors excluded sequences that lacked an unambiguous match to a single V gene segment. An earlier analysis of approximately 590 of the donors classified V segments as functional when productive rearrangements were above 56.7% and as segregating when the standard deviation between donors was above 5%. A statistical classification framework was built for diagnosing cytomegalovirus status from the catalog of TCR beta chain sequences. A later analysis assigned V and J genes by comparing TCR nucleotide sequences with IMGT/GENE-DB human TR gene sequences. In a later analysis, CDR3 sequences and most-parsimonious VDJ recombination scenarios were assigned using the TCRdist pipeline. In a later analysis, each TCR beta chain was defined by its CDR3 amino acid sequence together with its V-gene family, and reads without a unique V-gene family were excluded. A later analysis removed 600 or so highly shared, low-generation-probability nucleotide sequences to deal with suspected cross-contamination and a sequencing artifact. A later analysis calculated a clonal expansion index for each public chain from normalized within-repertoire ranks of inferred template counts. Generation probabilities in a later analysis came from a VDJ recombination model fitted to out-of-frame rearrangements, and those results were checked against IGoR. Hypergeometric tests were used in a later analysis to score TCR-TCR, TCR-HLA and TCR-CMV co-occurrence, with a repertoire-size bias correction applied to the TCR pairs. False discovery rates were estimated in a later analysis by permuting HLA or CMV assignments 20 times. In a later analysis, co-occurring TCRs were grouped using DBSCAN, and TCRdist sequence similarity was added for clustering within HLA-allele-positive subsets. Repertoires with fewer than 30,000 or more than 120,000 public chains, plus five repertoires with anomalous nucleotide sharing, were excluded from co-occurrence clustering. Held by TCRdb, this immuneACCESS table contains in-frame sequences only and omits some clones. Under half of the omission traces to an unresolved V gene where checked; the cause of the rest is unknown. That table is the source of V, J and clone size, and D and trimming were worked out from the DNA. The sample table shows 110,000 or so clones, and 75% are seen once. In total, the top ten clones hold less than 3% of the sample.

In total, roughly 670 healthy bone marrow donors made up the cohort. Cohort members were all nominally healthy when sampled, although unrecorded immune exposures were likely present. The donor tested CMV seropositive and was one of the 289 seropositive cohort members. Every donor gave a peripheral blood sample, and the peripheral blood mononuclear cells from that sample were used for TCR beta sequencing. The Qiagen DNeasy Blood Extraction Kit was used to extract genomic DNA from the blood cell samples. This specimen comes from a study of cytomegalovirus exposure and HLA in healthy donors (dated by TCRdb to the late 2010s). With respect to the entire study: An earlier analysis of approximately 550 of the donors reported more than 250 Gb of sequence data and some 120 million unique TCR beta sequences from about 179 million T cells. Every repertoire in the discovery cohort had been generated on one and the same sequencing platform. To predict cytomegalovirus infection status, the study brought together high-throughput TCR immunosequencing, statistical association of individual TCRs with disease status, and machine learning. The study was designed to test whether signatures of past pathogen exposure could be identified by cataloging public T cell receptors. Of the roughly 400 genotyped donors, about 80% fell in the genetic ancestry cluster associated with self-reported Caucasian donors. The number of typed donors differed by locus: about 620-640 for A, B, C, DRB1 and DQB1; approximately 530 for DQA1; around 610 for DPA1; and around 450 for DPB1. Across some 400 genotyped donors of the cohort, an average of approximately 240,000 unique TCR beta nucleotide sequences per donor were sequenced, and 15% to 20% of those sequences were non-productive. A later genetic analysis used genome-wide SNP genotypes for about 55% of the 666 donors, treating that subset as a discovery cohort. In a later analysis, previously published TCR beta repertoires from several hundred donors were re-analyzed and high-resolution HLA genotyping was added so that TCR occurrence patterns could be studied. To decide whether each TCR beta V gene segment behaved as functional or pseudogenic, an earlier analysis of approximately 600 of the donors relied on high-throughput TCR beta sequencing. The study used immunosequencing to profile the T cell repertoires of 666 subjects and linked those repertoires to cytomegalovirus serostatus. Because of strong linkage in the cohort, 5 or 6 DR-DQ haplotypes were treated as single units for association and clustering. A separate validation cohort of roughly 130 different subjects was used in addition to the 666-subject first cohort. Rather than drawing on any new phenotypic data, the later analysis identified candidate immune exposures from TCR beta sequences and the way those sequences occurred across donors. Alongside the repertoire data, information on donor age, sex, ethnicity and CMV serostatus was compiled. Both class I and class II loci were covered by HLA typing, at four-digit resolution. About 300 gigabases of sequencing data and approximately 85 million unique TCR sequences were included in an early release covering about 700 HLA-typed donors.

The paper's findings and limits, for the study overall: Most TCR sequences were seen in very few donors, while some public TCRs were found in many individuals. At a false discovery rate of 0.05, a later analysis linked approximately 18,000 TCR beta sequences to specific HLA alleles. In the study, around 160 TCR beta chains were listed as associated with cytomegalovirus. According to a later analysis, TCR association rates differed among HLA loci, with DRB1 alleles showing the most associated TCRs and HLA-C alleles showing the fewest. According to the authors, the approach could potentially be generalized to other disease states and immunological phenotypes. In a later genetic analysis, a missense DCLRE1C variant was associated with V-gene and J-gene trimming of TCR beta chains, and the association was replicated in an independent cohort. A later analysis found that HLA-associated TCR beta chains were more clonally expanded and had lower generation probabilities than equally common non-associated chains. According to a later analysis, parvovirus B19, influenza, CMV and Epstein-Barr virus appeared linked to several top co-occurrence clusters. A further reported finding was that TCR beta sequences accurately predicted the HLA-A and HLA-B alleles for most subjects in the first cohort. The presence/absence analyses assumed that sequencing depth was roughly uniform across donors, and that assumption may not be true. Compared with the approximately 720-donor mean, donors in an Asian-associated ancestry cluster had fewer N-insertions in productive TCRs, according to a later genetic analysis. In vitro tests confirmed that three of the cytomegalovirus-associated TCR beta chains recognize cytomegalovirus antigens. Linkage disequilibrium might explain the correlated functional status among segregating V segments, but an unknown experimental factor could not be ruled out. In both the original and validation cohorts, the classifier was reported to diagnose cytomegalovirus status with high specificity and sensitivity. In this cohort, only TCR beta chains were sequenced, and detectable features were limited by the absence of alpha or paired-chain data. CMV serostatus was the only immune exposure information available for the cohort. Because the 87-base-pair reads could not distinguish some IMGT-functional V segments, including TRBV6-2 and TRBV6-3, those segments were excluded. A later analysis found that most CMV-associated TCR beta chains appeared HLA-restricted, with HLA associations seemingly driven largely by CMV exposure. In an earlier analysis of 587 of the donors, most TCR beta V segments were observed in productive rearrangements about 87% or about 30% of the time, broadly matching IMGT annotations. A cluster of highly shared sequence variants was judged likely to represent a technical artifact of the sequencing pipeline. Because HLA typing was missing for some donors at each locus, association tests included only the typed subset. The earlier analysis of about 600 of the donors excluded some 15 rarely observed V segments, including chromosome 9 orphons, because counts were too low. Strong co-occurrence of HLA alleles, especially DR and DQ, made assigning TCR associations to individual alleles difficult.

The sequenced sample was PBMCs. The chain uses TRBV4-3 and TRBJ2-6, with no confidently assigned D gene. The TCR originated in a woman in her forties in good health and CMV-seropositive. The DNA is as follows: TGCGCCAGCAGCCAAGAGATAGCTGGGGCCAACGTCCTGACTTTC. Its coded protein is CASSQEIAGANVLTF.